A selection of T cell receptor beta chains follows, all from one sample in a study of shared T cell receptors in the human thymus. The data were produced by immunoSEQ multiplex PCR, yet TCRdb's version contains in-frame clones alone and is incomplete. The sample shows just under 550,000 clones, approximately 78% of them seen only once. These data are also associated with another study on human thymus T cells.

The specimen was thymocytes. The receptor source for this set is a boy less than two years old with a congenital heart defect. Both conserved end residues are part of each CDR3. The D gene is left open where the match is weak. Size tells how often a clone was seen (once, few, many) or the class of an expanded clone, and some rows leave it out.

d_call	v_call	clone_size	j_call	cdr3_nt	cdr3_aa
-	TRBV12-5	-	TRBJ2-1	TGTGCTAGTGGTCCTAAAGCTGAGCAGTTCTTC	CASGPKAEQFF
-	TRBV5-6	-	TRBJ2-7	TGTGCCAGCAGCTCATGGGGGCTAGAACCCGAGCAGTACTTC	CASSSWGLEPEQYF
-	TRBV5-1	-	TRBJ2-7	TGCGCCAGCAGCCAGGGTTCCTACGAGCAGTACTTC	CASSQGSYEQYF
TRBD2	TRBV28	few	TRBJ2-3	TGTGCCAGCACCGCGGGGGGCGGCCCGCCCACAAATACGCAGTATTTT	CASTAGGGPPTNTQYF
-	TRBV6-5	-	TRBJ1-2	TGTGCCAGCATAGGGGACTCTAAGGATGGCTACACCTTC	CASIGDSKDGYTF
TRBD1	TRBV27	-	TRBJ2-7	TGTGCCAGCAGTTCTACCGGGACAGGGGACTACGAGCAGTACTTC	CASSSTGTGDYEQYF
-	TRBV29-1	-	TRBJ2-1	TGCAGCGTTGATATAGTCTCCTACAATGAGCAGTTCTTC	CSVDIVSYNEQFF
-	TRBV7-3	-	TRBJ1-2	TGTGCCAGCACCCGGGGGGGACATCAGGGGGGCTACACCTTC	CASTRGGHQGGYTF
TRBD1	TRBV27	-	TRBJ1-5	TGTGCCAGCAGTATCGGACAGGGACAGCCCCAGCATTTT	CASSIGQGQPQHF
TRBD1	TRBV7-3	-	TRBJ2-7	TGTGCCAGCAGCAAGGGACAGGGGGCGGACTACGAGCAGTACTTC	CASSKGQGADYEQYF
TRBD1	TRBV4-1	-	TRBJ2-7	TGCGCCAGCAGCCCGTTTGTAGTACCGACAGGGCCCCACGAGCAGTACTTC	CASSPFVVPTGPHEQYF
-	TRBV19	-	TRBJ2-7	TGTGCCAGTAGTAATGGACGCCGTCGGGGCGAGCAGTACTTC	CASSNGRRRGEQYF
TRBD2	TRBV2	-	TRBJ2-3	TGTGCCAGCAGTGGTAGCGCGGGGGGCACAGATACGCAGTATTTT	CASSGSAGGTDTQYF
TRBD1	TRBV10-2	-	TRBJ1-2	TGCGCCAGCAGTATCAAATCCGCGACAGGGATGAACTATGGCTACACCTTC	CASSIKSATGMNYGYTF
-	TRBV27	-	TRBJ2-7	TGTGCCAGCAGTCCCAACGGTGCCTCCTACGAGCAGTACTTC	CASSPNGASYEQYF
TRBD1	TRBV2	few	TRBJ2-7	TGTGCCAGCTCAAGGGCAGGGGGTGACCACGAGCAGTACTTC	CASSRAGGDHEQYF
-	TRBV19	once	TRBJ2-1	TGTGCCAGTAGTAGCGGGCGCTCCTACAATGAGCAGTTCTTC	CASSSGRSYNEQFF
TRBD1	TRBV11-2	-	TRBJ1-1	TGTGCCAGCAGCTCGTCCGAGGGGGCGGACACTGAAGCTTTCTTT	CASSSSEGADTEAFF
TRBD1	TRBV2	-	TRBJ2-2	TGTGCCAGCAATCCTCGCACTTCAGGGGGCAGAACCGGGGAGCTGTTTTTT	CASNPRTSGGRTGELFF
-	TRBV7-9	-	TRBJ2-7	TGTGCCAGCAGCGGGGCGACAGAGCAGTACTTC	CASSGATEQYF
TRBD1	TRBV7-9	-	TRBJ2-2	TGTGCCAGCAGCTTTGGGGACAGGGGATGGACCGGGGAGCTGTTTTTT	CASSFGDRGWTGELFF
-	TRBV4-3	-	TRBJ2-2	TGCGCCAGCAGCCAAAAAGAGACACCGAACACCGGGGAGCTGTTTTTT	CASSQKETPNTGELFF
TRBD1	TRBV4-3	-	TRBJ2-3	TGCGCCAGCAGCCAAGAAGGATCTCCGGGACAGGGACCAGATACGCAGTATTTT	CASSQEGSPGQGPDTQYF
-	TRBV4-1	-	TRBJ2-3	TGCGCCAGCAGCCAAGAGAGGAGACGGGCAGATACGCAGTATTTT	CASSQERRRADTQYF
-	TRBV9	-	TRBJ2-3	TGTGCCAGCAGCCCCCCTTTAGCGGACACAGATACGCAGTATTTT	CASSPPLADTDTQYF
TRBD1	TRBV9	-	TRBJ2-7	TGTGCCAGCAGCGGCCGGGACAGACCCTACGAGCAGTACTTC	CASSGRDRPYEQYF
-	TRBV7-4	-	TRBJ2-2	TGTGCCAGCAGGGAACCGACAGGACGCACCGGGGAGCTGTTTTTT	CASREPTGRTGELFF
TRBD1	TRBV10-2	few	TRBJ2-5	TGCGCCAGCAGTGAGAGGGACAGGGGTTCTGGCCAAGAGACCCAGTACTTC	CASSERDRGSGQETQYF
TRBD1	TRBV27	-	TRBJ1-1	TGTGCCAGCAGTCGGCCCGGGACAGGGGTTAACACTGAAGCTTTCTTT	CASSRPGTGVNTEAFF
TRBD1	TRBV5-6	-	TRBJ1-4	TGTGCCAGCAGTCCCCTGACAGGGAAGGATGAAAAACTGTTTTTT	CASSPLTGKDEKLFF
-	TRBV19	-	TRBJ2-5	TGTGCCAGTAGTATAGTCCTCGACAGGAGAGAGACCCAGTACTTC	CASSIVLDRRETQYF
TRBD1	TRBV11-1	-	TRBJ2-2	TGTGCCAGCAGCATAGGACAGGGGGACTCCGGGGAGCTGTTTTTT	CASSIGQGDSGELFF
-	TRBV5-6	few	TRBJ1-2	TGTGCCAGCATCTTTTCACCCCAGGGCGCCTACAACTATGGCTACACCTTC	CASIFSPQGAYNYGYTF
-	TRBV5-1	-	TRBJ2-3	TGCGCCAGCAGGAGGATAGCGCGAGGAGCAGATACGCAGTATTTT	CASRRIARGADTQYF
TRBD2	TRBV10-3	-	TRBJ2-7	TGTGCCATCAGTGGGACTAGCGGGCGGAACGAGCAGTACTTC	CAISGTSGRNEQYF
-	TRBV5-4	-	TRBJ2-7	TGTGCCAGCAGCTTGTTGGCTCACGAAAACATAGGGGAATACGAGCAGTACTTC	CASSLLAHENIGEYEQYF
TRBD2	TRBV9	-	TRBJ2-1	TGTGCCAGCAGCGTAGTGGAGGCTAGCGGGGCCTCCTACAATGAGCAGTTCTTC	CASSVVEASGASYNEQFF
-	TRBV5-1	-	TRBJ2-5	TGCGCCAGCAGCTTGAAAGTCCGCGACTACCAAGAGACCCAGTACTTC	CASSLKVRDYQETQYF
-	TRBV13	-	TRBJ2-3	TGTGCCAGCAGCCTACATCAGGGTAAATTCCAGTATTTT	CASSLHQGKFQYF
TRBD1	TRBV27	-	TRBJ1-1	TGTGCCAGCAGTTTGCTTACAGGGGGTGAAGCTTTCTTT	CASSLLTGGEAFF
-	TRBV20-1	-	TRBJ2-5	TGCAGCTCCGCCGGGGTCGCGACCCAGTACTTC	CSSAGVATQYF
-	TRBV19	-	TRBJ1-5	TGTGCCAGTAGTATGGCAGGGGAGTATAGCAATCAGCCCCAGCATTTT	CASSMAGEYSNQPQHF
TRBD1	TRBV4-3	-	TRBJ1-1	TGCGCCAGCAGCCAAGTTCTCGGACAGGGGGCTTGTGTCACTGAAGCTTTCTTT	CASSQVLGQGACVTEAFF
TRBD2	TRBV10-3	once	TRBJ2-1	TGTGCCATCAGGGGGACTAGCGGGCCCTCATTCTACAATGAGCAGTTCTTC	CAIRGTSGPSFYNEQFF
TRBD1	TRBV7-8	few	TRBJ2-3	TGTGCCAGCAGCCCGTGGGGGACAGGGTCCACAGATACGCAGTATTTT	CASSPWGTGSTDTQYF
TRBD2	TRBV5-1	-	TRBJ2-1	TGCGCCAGCAGCTTGTCCGGGGGGACTAGCGGGAGGGCCTGCGATGAGCAGTTCTTC	CASSLSGGTSGRACDEQFF
TRBD2	TRBV2	-	TRBJ2-1	TGTGCCAGCAGTCACCCTAGCGGCGTTTCCTACAATGAGCAGTTCTTC	CASSHPSGVSYNEQFF
-	TRBV23-1	-	TRBJ1-2	TGCGCCAGCAGTCTTTCAGTCTATGGCTACACCTTC	CASSLSVYGYTF
TRBD1	TRBV13	once	TRBJ1-1	TGTGCCAGCAGCTTACGGTGGACAGGGAGGACTGAAGCTTTCTTT	CASSLRWTGRTEAFF
-	TRBV19	-	TRBJ2-7	TGTGCCAGTAGCGACCCGGGACAAGGCCCGACCTACGAGCAGTACTTC	CASSDPGQGPTYEQYF
TRBD1	TRBV5-4	-	TRBJ2-1	TGTGCCAGCAGCCCCGGGACAGGGCTACTACTTGAGCAGTTCTTC	CASSPGTGLLLEQFF
-	TRBV2	few	TRBJ1-5	TGTGCCAGCGTGGGGGCCAGGGGCGATCAGCCCCAGCATTTT	CASVGARGDQPQHF
TRBD2	TRBV12-5	-	TRBJ2-1	TGTGCTAGTGGCCCAGAGCGGGGAAGCTCCTACAATGAGCAGTTCTTC	CASGPERGSSYNEQFF
TRBD1	TRBV2	-	TRBJ1-2	TGTGCCAGCAGTACTAACCGGGACAGGGTGATCTATGGCTACACCTTC	CASSTNRDRVIYGYTF